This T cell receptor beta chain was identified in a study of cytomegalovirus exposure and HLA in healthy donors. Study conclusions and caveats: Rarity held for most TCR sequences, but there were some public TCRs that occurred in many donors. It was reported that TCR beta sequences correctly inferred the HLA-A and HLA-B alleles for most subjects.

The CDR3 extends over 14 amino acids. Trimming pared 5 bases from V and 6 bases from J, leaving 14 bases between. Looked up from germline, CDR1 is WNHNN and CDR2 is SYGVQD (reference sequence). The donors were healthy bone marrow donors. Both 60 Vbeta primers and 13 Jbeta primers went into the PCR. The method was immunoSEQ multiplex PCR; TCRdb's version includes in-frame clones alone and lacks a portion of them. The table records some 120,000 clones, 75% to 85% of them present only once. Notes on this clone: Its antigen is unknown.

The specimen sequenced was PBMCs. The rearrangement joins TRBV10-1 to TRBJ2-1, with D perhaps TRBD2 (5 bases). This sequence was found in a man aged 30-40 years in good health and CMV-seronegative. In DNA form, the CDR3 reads TGCGCCAGCAGTTCTGGAGGAGCCGGCAATGAGCAGTTCTTC. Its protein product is CASSSGGAGNEQFF.